A single sample is the source of the 26 T cell receptor beta chains below, sequenced in a study of CD8+CD57+ T cells in acquired aplastic anemia. Genomic DNA served as template for TCR beta VDJ and CDR3 profiling. TCRdb called the reads again in MiXCR, with one record for every CDR3 protein. The data show under 75,000 distinct CDR3 sequences, 54% seen once. Sequencing input: sorted CD4+, CD8+, or CD8+CD57+ T cells (not recorded which) from PBMCs. Source of these receptors: a human donor in good health, serving as a control.

There are many counts of this clonotype. The V gene is TRBV6-5, the J gene TRBJ2-5; either TRBD1 or TRBD2 may supply D (5 bases each). This CDR3 is 14 amino acids long. Germline V gene lookup returns CDR1 MNHEY and CDR2 SVGAGI. Trimming pared 0 bases from V and 11 bases from J, leaving 16 bases between. The CDR3 nucleotides read TGTGCCAGCAGTTACTCCCGGGACCCAGAAGCTCAGTACTTC. Translating it yields CASSYSRDPEAQYF.

Ten or more counts support this clonotype. J is TRBJ1-5 and V is TRBV20-1, with a tentative D call TRBD1 (6 bases). CDR1 is DFQATT, CDR2 SNEGSKA, per germline (reference sequence). The CDR3 is 18 residues long. Between the trimmed V and J ends, which lost 2 bases and 4 bases, there was a span of 24 bases. DNA of the CDR3: TGCAGTGCTAGACGACAGCACCTAGGGGGGTTTTGGAATCAGCCCCAGCATTTT. This gives the protein CSARRQHLGGFWNQPQHF.

J is TRBJ1-1 and V is TRBV15; D is uncertain. Per the germline V gene, CDR1 is LNHNV and CDR2 is YYDKDF (reference sequence). The CDR3 loop spans 15 amino acids. V lost 0 bases to trimming and J lost 3 bases, with 11 bases between them. The CDR3 DNA reads as TGTGCCACCAGCAGAGATAGAAAGGGCCACACTGAAGCTTTCTTT. Its translation: CATSRDRKGHTEAFF.

As regards this clonotype: One end of the junction is discordant with germline, which a read error may explain. The chain uses TRBV6-1 and TRBJ1-6; D is possibly TRBD1 (5 bases). Germline CDR1 and CDR2: MNHNS and SASEGT. The CDR3 is 15 residues long. The CDR3 spells CASSEQGSDNSPLHF. DNA of the CDR3: TGTGCCAGCAGTGAACAGGGCTCCGATAATTCACCCCTCCACTTT.

The chain employs TRBV12-3 or TRBV12-4 and TRBJ1-5; D gene uncertain. The CDR3 covers 14 residues. The V and J ends lost 6 bases and 7 bases respectively, with 16 bases between them. The CDR3 protein is CASSPRPEGQPQHF. In DNA, the CDR3 is TGTGCCAGCAGCCCCCGTCCAGAAGGCCAGCCCCAGCATTTT.

CDR3: CATSRAGQRYGYTF. The CDR3 coding sequence is TGTGCCACCAGCAGGGCGGGACAGAGGTATGGCTACACCTTC. The rearrangement uses TRBV15 and TRBJ1-2; 7 nucleotides agree with TRBD1. CDR1 is LNHNV, CDR2 YYDKDF, per germline (reference sequence). V shed 3 bases, J shed 5 bases, and the junction held 6 bases outside the gene matches. This CDR3 region has 14 residues.

Comment on this clonotype: A read error may explain this, as a much larger clone is one base away. V usage is TRBV4-2 and J usage is TRBJ1-2, with D possibly being TRBD1 (5 bases). The CDR3 sequence is 16 residues long. Germline values: CDR1 LGHNA, CDR2 YNFKEQ. CDR3 amino acids: CASTQTQLPVGTGYTF. The CDR3 nucleotides are TGTGCCAGCACCCAAACCCAACTTCCGGTAGGGACCGGCTACACCTTC.

As regards this clonotype: A much more abundant neighbour one base away suggests this may be a read error. V is TRBV30 and J is TRBJ1-3; perhaps TRBD1 as D (6 bases). This CDR3 contains 15 residues. Per the germline V gene, CDR1 is GTSNPN and CDR2 is SVGIG (reference sequence). CDR3 coding DNA: TGTGCCTGGAGTGGGACAGCGAAACCTGGAAACACCATACATTTT. This encodes CAWSGTAKPGNTIHF.

This sequence joins TRBV7-9 and TRBJ1-6; D call uncertain. The V gene lost 5 bases and the J gene lost 13 bases, with 12 bases spanning the gap. The germline gives CDR1 SEHNR, CDR2 FQNEAQ (reference sequence). The CDR3 extends over 12 amino acids. CDR3 nucleotides: TGTGCCAGCAGCCCCGCGTCCCTGCCCCTCCACTTT. This translates into CASSPASLPLHF.

In its sample, this clonotype was seen a few times. The chain joins TRBV19 to TRBJ2-7, with unresolved D. The CDR3 is 12 amino acids. Germline loops: CDR1 LNHDA, CDR2 SQIVND (reference sequence). With 4 bases removed from V and 4 bases from J, the gap between germline ends came to 8 bases. The CDR3, as DNA: TGTGCCAGTAGTACGCCAGGTTACGAGCAGTACTTC. This gives the protein CASSTPGYEQYF. The full variable domain, completed using reference TRBV19 and TRBJ2-7, is DGGITQSPKYLFRKEGQNVTLSCEQNLNHDAMYWYRQDPGQGLRLIYYSQIVNDFQKGDIAEGYSVSREKKESFPLTVTSAQKNPTAFYLCASSTPGYEQYFGPGTRLTVT.

The rearrangement joins TRBV24-1 to TRBJ2-2, with D possibly matching TRBD2 (5 bases). This CDR3 has 16 residues. Trimming removed 2 bases from V and 4 bases from J, with 13 bases in between. Per germline, CDR1 KGHDR and CDR2 SFDVKD. The CDR3 spells CATSDSTTGGTGELFF. The CDR3 DNA follows: TGTGCCACCAGTGATTCCACGACTGGAGGCACCGGGGAGCTGTTTTTT.

This clonotype was seen at least ten times. The rearrangement joins TRBV20-1 to TRBJ2-1, with 7 nucleotides matching TRBD2. CDR1 is DFQATT and CDR2 is SNEGSKA in the germline V gene (reference sequence). The CDR3 covers 15 residues. J was trimmed by 1 base and V by 5 bases; bases with no gene match: 8. CDR3 protein: CSAPWIGRSYNEQFF. The CDR3 DNA is TGCAGTGCTCCGTGGATCGGGAGGTCCTACAATGAGCAGTTCTTC.

This clonotype rates as medium-sized. The J gene is TRBJ2-7, the V gene TRBV29-1, with 13 bases fitting TRBD2. V gave up 6 bases and J gave up 4 bases; unmatched junction bases: 6. This CDR3 comprises 14 residues. The germline CDR1 and CDR2 sequences are SQVTM and ANQGSEA. CDR3 sequence reads: CSVLGLAGRYEQYF. The CDR3 DNA reads as TGCAGCGTGCTGGGACTAGCGGGAAGGTACGAGCAGTACTTC.

Note on this clonotype: The CDR3 ends on some other residue instead of the conserved phenylalanine or tryptophan, so this is likely a read error. The gene calls are TRBV27 and TRBJ1-6; D is unresolved. Germline V gene lookup returns CDR1 MNHEY and CDR2 SMNVEV (reference sequence). There are 16 residues in the CDR3. The ends were cut back, 2 bases at V and 3 bases at J, with 11 bases in the middle. This CDR3 reads CASSLESAGYNSPLHL. Here the CDR3 DNA reads TGTGCCAGCAGTTTAGAGTCTGCAGGCTATAATTCACCCCTCCACCTT.

The chain recombines TRBV2 with TRBJ1-1; perhaps TRBD1 as D (5 bases). V was trimmed by 6 bases and J by 11 bases, leaving 25 bases between them. The germline V gene encodes CDR1 SNHLY and CDR2 FYNNEI. The CDR3 loop spans 15 amino acids. The CDR3 loop reads CASSPSTGHLEGAFF. The CDR3 nucleotides are TGTGCCAGCAGCCCTTCCACCGGGCACCTTGAGGGGGCTTTCTTT.

A word on this clonotype: This may be a read error, as it is one base from a much larger clone. The gene calls are TRBV5-6 and TRBJ1-4; 7 nucleotides agree with TRBD1. This CDR3 has 14 residues. Germline CDR1 is SGHDT and CDR2 is YYEEEE. The CDR3 DNA reads TGTACCAGCAGCTTTCTACAGGGGAATGAAAAACTGTTTTTT. Amino acids: CTSSFLQGNEKLFF.

The chain recombines TRBV15 with TRBJ1-2; 7 bases line up with TRBD1. The CDR3 is made up of 14 amino acids. Germline lookup yields CDR1 LNHNV and CDR2 YYDKDF (reference sequence). Germline trimming cut 3 bases from V and 4 bases from J; bases unmatched to any gene: 5. This chain's CDR3 is CATSRETGAYGYTF. Written as DNA, the CDR3 is TGTGCCACCAGCAGGGAAACAGGGGCCTATGGCTACACCTTC.

J is TRBJ1-6 and V is TRBV20-1; no clear D. V was cut by 6 bases and J by 0 bases, with 15 bases left in between. The CDR3 length is 16 residues. Germline CDR1 and CDR2: DFQATT and SNEGSKA (reference sequence). CDR3 bases: TGCAGTGCGAGCGGGCGGATGAGCTCCTATAATTCACCCCTCCACTTT. It yields the protein CSASGRMSSYNSPLHF.

This chain joins TRBV2 and TRBJ2-1, with D unresolved. Germline V gene data show CDR1 as SNHLY and CDR2 as FYNNEI. V lost 3 bases and J 7 bases, leaving 7 bases between the germline ends. The CDR3 totals 12 residues. This CDR3 is CASSDALNEQFF. The CDR3 DNA reads as TGTGCCAGCAGTGATGCGCTAAATGAGCAGTTCTTC.

This clonotype was observed at least ten times. The chain employs TRBV6-6 and TRBJ2-1, with D hard to call. V dropped 0 bases and J dropped 3 bases, with 9 bases sitting between them. The germline CDR1 and CDR2 sequences are MNHNY and SVGAGI (reference sequence). This CDR3 contains 15 residues. The CDR3 nucleotides read TGTGCCAGCAGTTACTCCAGATGGTTCTACAATGAGCAGTTCTTC. Translated: CASSYSRWFYNEQFF.

The genes are TRBV10-3 and TRBJ2-1; 7 bases line up with TRBD2. Germline V gives CDR1 ENHRY, CDR2 SYGVKD. The CDR3 consists of 14 residues. V trimming: 4 bases; J trimming: 12 bases; junction bases outside the gene matches: 12. CDR3 coding DNA: TGTGCCATCAGTGCGGGAGGACTAGACACCGGGCAGTTCTTC. It yields the protein CAISAGGLDTGQFF.

The V call is TRBV7-8, the J call TRBJ2-2; D gene ambiguous. Trimming took off 5 bases at V and 0 bases at J, with 10 bases between the two ends. The CDR3 sequence is 15 residues long. The germline CDR1 and CDR2 sequences are SGHVS and FQNEAQ. CDR3 nucleotides: TGTGCCAGCAGCCTACGACGGACGAACACCGGGGAGCTGTTTTTT. Its translation is CASSLRRTNTGELFF.

This clonotype occurred many times. V usage is TRBV5-6 and J usage is TRBJ2-7; the D gene is possibly TRBD2 (5 bases). There are 14 residues in the CDR3. The germline V and J ends were trimmed by 4 bases and 0 bases, with 11 bases remaining between them. Germline loops: CDR1 SGHDT, CDR2 YYEEEE. As DNA, the CDR3 is TGTGCCAGCAGCGTCGGACGGGACTCCTACGAGCAGTACTTC. Amino acids: CASSVGRDSYEQYF. Complete variable domain (other parts from reference TRBV5-6 and TRBJ2-7): DAGVTQSPTHLIKTRGQQVTLRCSPKSGHDTVSWYQQALGQGPQFIFQYYEEEERQRGNFPDRFSGHQFPNYSSELNVNALLLGDSALYLCASSVGRDSYEQYFGPGTRLTVT.

The sample holds a few counts of this clonotype. V is TRBV29-1 and J is TRBJ2-7, with D tentatively TRBD1 (5 bases). CDR1 and CDR2 from the germline V gene are SQVTM and ANQGSEA. Between the trimmed V and J ends, which lost 6 bases and 3 bases, there was a span of 9 bases. CDR3 length equals 11 residues. The CDR3 bases are TGCAGCGTGACCGACAGCTACGAGCAGTACTTC. As protein: CSVTDSYEQYF.

The table lists this clonotype with a few counts. This chain uses TRBV19 with TRBJ1-2; 9 bases map to TRBD1. CDR1 LNHDA and CDR2 SQIVND come from the germline V gene (reference sequence). The length of the CDR3 is 14 residues. With V trimmed by 5 bases and J by 3 bases, 4 bases remained unmatched. CDR3 in DNA: TGTGCCAGTAGTCCGACAGGGGGAGACTATGGCTACACCTTC. Translating gives CASSPTGGDYGYTF. Together with reference TRBV19 and TRBJ1-2, the CDR3 gives the full variable domain: DGGITQSPKYLFRKEGQNVTLSCEQNLNHDAMYWYRQDPGQGLRLIYYSQIVNDFQKGDIAEGYSVSREKKESFPLTVTSAQKNPTAFYLCASSPTGGDYGYTFGSGTRLTVV.

This clonotype was picked up many times. V is TRBV3-1 and J is TRBJ1-5; 7 bases fit TRBD1. The CDR3 covers 15 residues. Trimming took 2 bases from V and 5 from J; bases not matched to a gene: 6. Germline lookup yields CDR1 LGHDT and CDR2 YNNKEL (reference sequence). The CDR3 protein is CASSQTGTADQPQHF. DNA for the CDR3: TGTGCCAGCAGCCAAACCGGGACAGCCGATCAGCCCCAGCATTTT.